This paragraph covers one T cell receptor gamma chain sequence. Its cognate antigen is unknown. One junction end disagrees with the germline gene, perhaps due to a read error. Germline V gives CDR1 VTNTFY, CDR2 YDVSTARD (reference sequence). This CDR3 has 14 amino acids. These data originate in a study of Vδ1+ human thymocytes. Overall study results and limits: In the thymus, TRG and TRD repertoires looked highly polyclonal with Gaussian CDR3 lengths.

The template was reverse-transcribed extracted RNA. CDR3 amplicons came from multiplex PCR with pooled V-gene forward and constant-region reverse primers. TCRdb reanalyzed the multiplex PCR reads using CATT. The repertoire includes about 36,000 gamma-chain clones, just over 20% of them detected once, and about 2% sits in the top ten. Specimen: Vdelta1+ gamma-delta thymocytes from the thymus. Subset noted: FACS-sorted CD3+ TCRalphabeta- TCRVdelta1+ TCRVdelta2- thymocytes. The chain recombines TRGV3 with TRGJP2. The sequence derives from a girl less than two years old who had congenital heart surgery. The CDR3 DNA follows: TGTGCCACCTGGGACAGGCCGGGCTGTTGGGTCAAGACGTTT. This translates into CATWDRPGCWVKTF.